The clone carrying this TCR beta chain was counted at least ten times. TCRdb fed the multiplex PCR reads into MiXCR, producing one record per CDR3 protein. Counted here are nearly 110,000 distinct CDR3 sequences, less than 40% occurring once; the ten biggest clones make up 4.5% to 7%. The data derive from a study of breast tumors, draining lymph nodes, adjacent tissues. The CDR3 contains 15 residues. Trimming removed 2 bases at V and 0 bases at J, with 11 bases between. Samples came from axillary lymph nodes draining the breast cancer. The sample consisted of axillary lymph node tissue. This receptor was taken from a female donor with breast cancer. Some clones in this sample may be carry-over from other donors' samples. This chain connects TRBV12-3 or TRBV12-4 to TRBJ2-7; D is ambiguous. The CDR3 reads CASSLMAISSYEQYF. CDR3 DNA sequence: TGTGCCAGCAGTTTAATGGCCATCAGCTCCTACGAGCAGTACTTC.